This T cell receptor (beta chain) is from a study of blood T cell repertoires in COVID-19. The wider study: There were acute and convalescent COVID-19 samples, and they came from the United States, Italy and Spain. In each case, the material was cDNA or gDNA derived from T cells, B-cell-depleted T cells, or PBMCs.

The CDR3 is 16 residues long. Germline V lookup: CDR1 MNHEY, CDR2 SMNVEV (reference sequence). V trimming: 5 bases; J trimming: 0 bases; junction bases outside the gene matches: 6. While infection was still active, Seattle patients were enrolled and then followed longitudinally. Study processing details: Scientists estimated how many nucleated cells there were by amplifying reference gene primers. Profiling relied on immunoSEQ multiplex PCR, and the TCRdb table lists in-frame clones only, not all of them. That table gives V, J and clone size, and the DNA gave D and trimming. This table holds over 150,000 clones, 84% found once.

This chain joins TRBV27 and TRBJ1-3; 8 bases are shared with TRBD1. The source of this sequence is an elderly woman with COVID-19, enrolled during active disease. The specimen sequenced was peripheral blood. CDR3 amino acids: CASSPGQGFSGNTIYF. The CDR3 region has the DNA TGTGCCAGCAGTCCCGGACAGGGATTCTCTGGAAACACCATATATTTT.